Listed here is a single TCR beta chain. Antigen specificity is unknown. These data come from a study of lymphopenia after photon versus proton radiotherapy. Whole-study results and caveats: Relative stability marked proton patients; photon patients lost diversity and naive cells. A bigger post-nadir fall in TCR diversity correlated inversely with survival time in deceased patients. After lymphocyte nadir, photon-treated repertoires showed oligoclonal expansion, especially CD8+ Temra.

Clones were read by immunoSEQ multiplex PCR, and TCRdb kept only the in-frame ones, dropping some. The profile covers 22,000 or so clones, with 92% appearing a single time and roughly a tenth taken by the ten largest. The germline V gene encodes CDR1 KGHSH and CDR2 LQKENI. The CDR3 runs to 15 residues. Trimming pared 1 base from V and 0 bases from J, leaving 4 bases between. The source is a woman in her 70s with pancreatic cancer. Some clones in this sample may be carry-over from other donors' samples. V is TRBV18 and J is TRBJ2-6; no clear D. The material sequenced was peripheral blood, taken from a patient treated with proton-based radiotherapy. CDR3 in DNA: TGTGCCAGCTCACCACGGAGCTCTGGGGCCAACGTCCTGACTTTC. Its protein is CASSPRSSGANVLTF. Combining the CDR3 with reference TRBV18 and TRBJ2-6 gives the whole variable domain NAGVMQNPRHLVRRRGQEARLRCSPMKGHSHVYWYRQLPEEGLKFMVYLQKENIIDESGMPKERFSAEFPKEGPSILRIQQVVRGDSAAYFCASSPRSSGANVLTFGAGSRLTVL.